Each of the 13 T cell receptor beta chains below was sequenced from the same sample in a study of cytomegalovirus exposure and HLA in healthy donors. A multiplex PCR was run with 60 Vbeta primers and 13 Jbeta primers. Sequencing was performed with immunoSEQ multiplex PCR; in TCRdb, only in-frame clones are kept and a portion is missing. The repertoire includes about 150,000 clones, roughly 79% of them detected once, and around 0.7% sits in the top ten. The material sequenced was PBMCs. The receptor source for this set is a male donor in good health and CMV-seronegative.

V usage is TRBV6-5 and J usage is TRBJ1-2, with TRBD1 matching 8 bases. The germline V gene encodes CDR1 MNHEY and CDR2 SVGAGI. Trimming cost V 5 bases and J 4 bases; bases outside gene matches: 3. The CDR3 sequence is 13 residues long. CDR3 residues: CASSEQGGYGYTF. Here the CDR3 DNA reads TGTGCCAGCAGTGAACAGGGGGGCTATGGCTACACCTTC.

This chain joins TRBV5-1 and TRBJ2-2; TRBD2 matches at 7 bases. V shed 0 bases, J shed 0 bases, and the junction held 2 bases outside the gene matches. CDR1 and CDR2 (germline): SGHRS, YFSETQ. The CDR3 is 16 amino acids. CDR3 sequence (DNA): TGCGCCAGCAGCTTGGGCGGGACTACGAACACCGGGGAGCTGTTTTTT. It translates to CASSLGGTTNTGELFF.

The count of this clone is one. The V gene is TRBV4-1, the J gene TRBJ2-3; 12 nucleotides align to TRBD2. With 0 bases clipped from V and 4 bases from J, the junction kept 8 bases outside the gene matches. CDR3 length: 18 residues. Germline V gives CDR1 MGHRA, CDR2 YSYEKL. In nucleotides, the CDR3 is TGCGCCAGCAGCCAAGAGGAGACTAGCGGGAGTAATGCAGATACGCAGTATTTT. It is translated as CASSQEETSGSNADTQYF.

J is TRBJ1-1 and V is TRBV5-1; a possible D gene is TRBD1 (6 bases). Between the trimmed V and J ends, which lost 3 bases and 2 bases, there was a span of 23 bases. The CDR3 runs to 18 residues. Germline-derived CDR1 and CDR2 are SGHRS and YFSETQ. CDR3 in DNA: TGCGCCAGCAGCTGGTTTGGGAGTCAGGGGAGGGCCAACACTGAAGCTTTCTTT. This encodes CASSWFGSQGRANTEAFF.

The gene calls are TRBV29-1 and TRBJ1-2; the match to TRBD1 covers 7 bases. The trim removed 6 bases at V and 6 bases at J, leaving 10 bases unmatched. CDR3 size: 13 residues. CDR1 and CDR2 from the germline V gene are SQVTM and ANQGSEA. The CDR3 sequence: CSVAGTALDGYTF. Written as DNA, the CDR3 is TGCAGCGTGGCAGGGACAGCCCTAGATGGCTACACCTTC.

V and J are TRBV19 and TRBJ1-2, with D unclear. Germline V CDR1 and CDR2: LNHDA, SQIVND (reference sequence). There are 13 residues in the CDR3. V was shortened by 6 bases and J by 3 bases, with 11 bases between the two germline ends. The CDR3 here is CASSPRGDYGYTF. Written as DNA, the CDR3 is TGTGCCAGTAGCCCACGGGGTGACTATGGCTACACCTTC. Looking up the rest from reference TRBV19 and TRBJ1-2 gives the full variable domain: DGGITQSPKYLFRKEGQNVTLSCEQNLNHDAMYWYRQDPGQGLRLIYYSQIVNDFQKGDIAEGYSVSREKKESFPLTVTSAQKNPTAFYLCASSPRGDYGYTFGSGTRLTVV.

The V and J genes are TRBV19 and TRBJ1-5; 11 positions match TRBD1. The V gene's germline CDR1 is LNHDA and CDR2 SQIVND (reference sequence). The CDR3 extends over 16 amino acids. After removal of 3 bases from V and 7 bases from J, the junction contained 8 bases not matched to a gene. This CDR3 reads CASSILDRGLNQPQHF. The CDR3 DNA is TGTGCCAGTAGTATTCTGGACAGGGGGCTTAACCAGCCCCAGCATTTT.

The V call is TRBV19, the J call TRBJ2-1; the D gene is possibly TRBD2 (6 bases). CDR1 and CDR2 (germline): LNHDA, SQIVND (reference sequence). V was cut by 5 bases and J by 7 bases, with 18 bases left in between. CDR3 length: 15 residues. Here the CDR3 reads CASSSPGTLRNEQFF. The CDR3 region has the DNA TGTGCCAGTAGTTCTCCCGGGACTCTAAGGAATGAGCAGTTCTTC.

The chain is built from TRBV5-1 and TRBJ2-5; tentatively, D is TRBD1 (6 bases). Germline CDR1 is SGHRS and CDR2 is YFSETQ. The CDR3 is 17 amino acids. V gave up 4 bases and J gave up 2 bases, with 21 bases separating them. CDR3 sequence reads: CASSRPVRQGLQETQYF. The CDR3 coding sequence is TGCGCCAGCAGCCGACCCGTTCGTCAGGGGTTACAAGAGACCCAGTACTTC.

The chain joins TRBV29-1 to TRBJ1-2, with D hard to call. V was shortened by 6 bases and J by 2 bases, with 10 bases between the two germline ends. There are 12 residues in the CDR3. Germline V gene sequence: CDR1 SQVTM, CDR2 ANQGSEA. The CDR3 region is CSVGGPNYGYTF. The CDR3 DNA reads as TGCAGCGTAGGAGGACCCAACTATGGCTACACCTTC.

This sequence joins TRBV11-3 and TRBJ1-3, with D perhaps matching TRBD1 (5 bases). The ends were cut back, 5 bases at V and 1 base at J, with 15 bases in the middle. Germline CDR1 and CDR2: SGHNT and YENEEA. The CDR3 length is 16 residues. CDR3: CASSPGRGGSGNTIYF. CDR3 DNA sequence: TGTGCCAGCAGCCCCGGTCGGGGGGGGTCTGGAAACACCATATATTTT.

The CDR3 DNA is TGTGCCAGCAGCCCCACTGGGAGTTCCTACAATGAGCAGTTCTTC. This codes for CASSPTGSSYNEQFF. The chain combines TRBV5-4 with TRBJ2-1; D is perhaps TRBD2 (5 bases). The CDR3 contains 15 residues. With 4 bases removed from V and 1 base from J, the gap between germline ends came to 12 bases. Germline loops: CDR1 SGHNT, CDR2 YYREEE (reference sequence).

V usage is TRBV12-5 and J usage is TRBJ2-1; TRBD1 matches 7 bases. J gave up 0 bases and V 7 bases, and 6 bases lay outside the gene matches. The germline V gene has CDR1 LGHNT and CDR2 FRNRAP. This CDR3 has 15 amino acids. The CDR3 region has the DNA TGTGCTAGTGCCTCAAGACAGGGCTCCTACAATGAGCAGTTCTTC. Its translation is CASASRQGSYNEQFF.